The present T cell receptor beta chain was sequenced within a study of CD4 T cells in relation to SARS-CoV-2 and coronaviruses. Across the whole study: After around 10 days of antigen culture, PBMC TCR beta CDR3s were sequenced.

Profiling relied on immunoSEQ multiplex PCR, and the TCRdb table lists in-frame clones only, not all of them. The sample holds 25,000 to 30,000 clones, roughly 69% seen once. CD4+ T cells from unexposed donors were obtained before the COVID-19 pandemic (2011-2018). After about 11 days of culture, CD4+ T cells were isolated. Each well had approximately 2.2 million PBMCs in approximately 5.2% human AB serum with IL-2. Fresh IL-2 medium replaced half the medium on days 3 and 7. Per germline, CDR1 SGHRS and CDR2 YFSETQ. The CDR3 extends over 14 amino acids. Trimming removed 5 bases from V and 7 bases from J, with 13 bases in between. Of note for this clone: What it binds is not known.

This TCR was sampled from a human donor in good health. The sample consisted of CD4+ T cells from PBMCs, cultured in vitro. This chain links TRBV5-1 with TRBJ1-6; TRBD1 might be the D (5 bases). The CDR3 reads CASSLGGGNSPLHF. CDR3 sequence (DNA): TGCGCCAGCAGTCTGGGGGGGGGAAATTCACCCCTCCACTTT.